Below, 9 T cell receptor beta chains from the same sample are listed, as sequenced in a study of CD8 T cells in Susac syndrome. RNA totalling about 0.45 to 1 ug underwent reverse transcription with random hexamers. One entry per CDR3 protein results from TCRdb running MiXCR on the immunoSEQ multiplex PCR reads. In the table there are about 160,000 distinct CDR3 sequences, roughly 95% of which are singletons. The sample was CD4+ T cells from PBMCs. These receptors originate from a human donor with Susac syndrome.

The chain recombines TRBV20-1 with TRBJ2-7; the D gene is possibly TRBD2 (6 bases). CDR3 length equals 15 residues. Germline CDR1 and CDR2: DFQATT and SNEGSKA (reference sequence). Trimming cost V 0 bases and J 0 bases, with 12 bases left between them. The CDR3 is CSARDERAYSYEQYF. The CDR3 nucleotides read TGCAGTGCTAGAGATGAGCGGGCCTACTCCTACGAGCAGTACTTC.

The count of this clonotype is one. The rearrangement joins TRBV20-1 to TRBJ1-2, with a tentative D call TRBD1 (6 bases). The CDR3 loop spans 13 amino acids. V lost 0 bases, J lost 7 bases, and 12 bases lay in between. Germline CDR1 reads DFQATT; CDR2 reads SNEGSKA (reference sequence). CDR3 amino acids: CSAREAGEGGYTF. The CDR3, as DNA: TGCAGTGCTAGAGAGGCAGGGGAAGGTGGCTACACCTTC.

This clonotype occurred once. The chain joins TRBV18 to TRBJ1-2, with D maybe TRBD1 (5 bases). Per germline, CDR1 KGHSH and CDR2 LQKENI. This CDR3 has 13 amino acids. The V end was cut by 3 bases, the J end by 4 bases, with 9 bases between. DNA of the CDR3: TGTGCCAGCTCACCCGACAGCTCCTATGGCTACACCTTC. It translates to CASSPDSSYGYTF. Supplemented by reference TRBV18 and TRBJ1-2, the full variable domain reads NAGVMQNPRHLVRRRGQEARLRCSPMKGHSHVYWYRQLPEEGLKFMVYLQKENIIDESGMPKERFSAEFPKEGPSILRIQQVVRGDSAAYFCASSPDSSYGYTFGSGTRLTVV.

The J gene is TRBJ1-4, the V gene TRBV10-3, with 7 bases identical to TRBD1. The trim removed 2 bases at V and 8 bases at J, leaving 8 bases unmatched. Germline CDR1 is ENHRY and CDR2 is SYGVKD. The CDR3 loop spans 15 amino acids. The CDR3 loop is CAISETTGKGEKLFF. The CDR3 nucleotides are TGTGCCATCAGTGAGACGACAGGGAAGGGGGAAAAACTGTTTTTT.

The rearrangement joins TRBV9 to TRBJ2-6; TRBD1 is a possible D gene (5 bases). The CDR3 runs 14 residues. Looked up from germline, CDR1 is SGDLS and CDR2 is YYNGEE. Trimming removed 3 bases from V and 10 bases from J, with 14 bases in between. Here the CDR3 DNA reads TGTGCCAGCAGCGGGAACAGGTCCCTTAACGTCCTGACTTTC. It translates to CASSGNRSLNVLTF.

This clonotype was recorded once. V is TRBV15 and J is TRBJ1-2, with D perhaps TRBD1 (5 bases). Germline V CDR1 and CDR2: LNHNV, YYDKDF (reference sequence). V was clipped by 0 bases and J by 6 bases, with 11 bases between them. The CDR3 loop spans 14 amino acids. CDR3 nucleotides: TGTGCCACCAGCAGAGATCGAGGAGGGGATGGCTACACCTTC. This codes for CATSRDRGGDGYTF. Full variable domain (outside the CDR3, taken from reference TRBV15 and TRBJ1-2): DAMVIQNPRYQVTQFGKPVTLSCSQTLNHNVMYWYQQKSSQAPKLLFHYYDKDFNNEADTPDNFQSRRPNTSFCFLDIRSPGLGDTAMYLCATSRDRGGDGYTFGSGTRLTVV.

This clonotype was seen a single time. The chain couples TRBV2 to TRBJ2-1; D gene unclear. Trimming shortened V by 8 bases and J by 8 bases, and 7 bases separated the two germline ends. CDR3 size: 10 residues. Germline CDR1 reads SNHLY; CDR2 reads FYNNEI. The CDR3 reads CASGVYEQFF. CDR3 nucleotides: TGTGCCAGCGGTGTATATGAGCAGTTCTTC.

The chain uses TRBV30 and TRBJ1-1; D remains unclear. Deletions cut 0 bases from V and 0 bases from J, with 8 bases between. The CDR3 has 14 amino acids. CDR1 is GTSNPN and CDR2 is SVGIG in the germline V gene (reference sequence). The CDR3 DNA is TGTGCCTGGAGTGTGAACCTAATGAACACTGAAGCTTTCTTT. This encodes CAWSVNLMNTEAFF.

The chain carries TRBV19 and TRBJ1-5, with D maybe TRBD1 (6 bases). CDR3 length: 13 amino acids. Germline assignment: CDR1 LNHDA and CDR2 SQIVND (reference sequence). Trimming took 4 bases from V and 9 from J, leaving 13 bases between them. CDR3 nucleotide sequence: TGTGCCAGTAGTAATGACAGGCTACGGCCCCAGCATTTT. Translation: CASSNDRLRPQHF.